The clone carrying this T cell receptor (beta chain) was seen once. In the source study's methods: The assay estimated nucleated cells by amplifying reference gene primers. The protocol was immunoSEQ multiplex PCR, while the TCRdb copy is restricted to in-frame clones and leaves out a portion. V and J calls and clone size are as listed in that table; D and trimming were resolved from the DNA. The data contain some 74,000 clones, 80% to 90% of them seen just once; the ten biggest clones take up nearly 5%. This record belongs to a study of blood T cell repertoires in COVID-19. In the study overall: COVID-19 samples, acute and convalescent, were from the United States, Italy and Spain.

V dropped 5 bases and J dropped 4; count of bases not matched to a gene: 7. The CDR3 has 15 residues. Germline assignment: CDR1 MNHEY and CDR2 SVGAGI. The chain joins TRBV6-5 to TRBJ1-5; TRBD1 aligns across 8 bases. This receptor was taken from a woman older than 75 with active or convalescent COVID-19. Sequenced input: peripheral blood. This CDR3 reads CASSLGTGSNQPQHF. The DNA for the CDR3 is TGTGCCAGCAGTCTCGGGACAGGATCAAATCAGCCCCAGCATTTT.